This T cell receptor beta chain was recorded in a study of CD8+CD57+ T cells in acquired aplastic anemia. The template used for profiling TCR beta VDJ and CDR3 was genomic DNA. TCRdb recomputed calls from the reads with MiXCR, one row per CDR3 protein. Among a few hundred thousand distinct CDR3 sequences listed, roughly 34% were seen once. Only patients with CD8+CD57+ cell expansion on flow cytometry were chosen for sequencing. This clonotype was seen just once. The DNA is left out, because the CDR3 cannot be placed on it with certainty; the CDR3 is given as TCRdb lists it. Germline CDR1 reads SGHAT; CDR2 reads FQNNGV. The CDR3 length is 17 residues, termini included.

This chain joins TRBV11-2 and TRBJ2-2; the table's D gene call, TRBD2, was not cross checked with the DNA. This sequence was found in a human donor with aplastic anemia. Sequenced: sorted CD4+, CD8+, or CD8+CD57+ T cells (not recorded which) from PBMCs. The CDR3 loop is CASSFQVSSGSQGELFF.